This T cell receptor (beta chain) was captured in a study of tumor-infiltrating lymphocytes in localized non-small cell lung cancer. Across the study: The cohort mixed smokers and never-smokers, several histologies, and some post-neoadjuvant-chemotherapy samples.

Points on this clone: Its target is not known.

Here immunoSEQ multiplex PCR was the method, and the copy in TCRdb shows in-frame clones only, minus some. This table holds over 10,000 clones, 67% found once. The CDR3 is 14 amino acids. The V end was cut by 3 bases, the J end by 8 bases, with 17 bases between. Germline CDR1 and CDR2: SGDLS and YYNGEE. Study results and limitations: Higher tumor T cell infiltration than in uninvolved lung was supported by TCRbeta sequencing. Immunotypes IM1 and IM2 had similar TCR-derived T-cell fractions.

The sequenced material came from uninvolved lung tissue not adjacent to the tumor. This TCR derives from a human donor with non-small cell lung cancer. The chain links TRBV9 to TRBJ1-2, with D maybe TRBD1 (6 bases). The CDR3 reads CASSDDPRGGGYTF. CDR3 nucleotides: TGTGCCAGCAGCGATGACCCCAGGGGTGGGGGCTACACCTTC.